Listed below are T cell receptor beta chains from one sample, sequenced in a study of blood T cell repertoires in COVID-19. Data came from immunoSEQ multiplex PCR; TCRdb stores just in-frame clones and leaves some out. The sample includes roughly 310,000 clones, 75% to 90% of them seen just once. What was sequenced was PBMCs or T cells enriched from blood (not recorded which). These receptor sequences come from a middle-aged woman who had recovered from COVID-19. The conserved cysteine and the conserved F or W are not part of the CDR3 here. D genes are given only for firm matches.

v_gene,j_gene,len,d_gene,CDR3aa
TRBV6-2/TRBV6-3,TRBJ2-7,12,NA,ASSYLFQGYEQY
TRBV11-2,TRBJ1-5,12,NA,ASSSGTINQPQH
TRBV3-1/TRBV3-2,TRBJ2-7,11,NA,ASSTNSAYEQY
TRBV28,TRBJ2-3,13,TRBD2,ASSFGTSGGGPQY
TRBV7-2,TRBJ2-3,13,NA,ASSLEWRGTDTQY
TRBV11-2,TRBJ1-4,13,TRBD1,ASSPDREVEEKLF
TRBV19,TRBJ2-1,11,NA,AASGASYNEQF
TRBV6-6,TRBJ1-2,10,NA,ASERFNYGYT
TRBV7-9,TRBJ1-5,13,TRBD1,ASSAQGGSNQPQH
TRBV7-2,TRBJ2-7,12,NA,ASSLIRGGYEQY
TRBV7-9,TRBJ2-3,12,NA,ASSGRDTRDTQY
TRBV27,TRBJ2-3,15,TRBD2,ASSAPRRGGVLDTQY
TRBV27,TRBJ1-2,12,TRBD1,ASSFGRDSYGYT
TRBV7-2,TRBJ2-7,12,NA,ASSLGRDSYEQY
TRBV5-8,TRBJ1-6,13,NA,ASSFDSNRDSPLH
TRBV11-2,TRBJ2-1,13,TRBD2,ASSLLLAGNNEQF
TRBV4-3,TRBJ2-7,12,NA,ASSQDPGFYEQY
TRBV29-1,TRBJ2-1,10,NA,SVARQGNEQF
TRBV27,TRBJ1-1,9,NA,ASQGHTEAF
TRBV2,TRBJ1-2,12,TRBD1,ASRWTGETYGYT
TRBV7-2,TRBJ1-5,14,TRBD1,ASSPGTGRSNQPQH
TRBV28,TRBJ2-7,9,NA,ASSSAYEQY
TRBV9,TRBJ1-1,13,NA,ASSPQGPAGTEAF
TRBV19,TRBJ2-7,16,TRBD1,ASSINWVRDRVGYEQY
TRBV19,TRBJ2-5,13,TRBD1,ASSPGKGAWETQY
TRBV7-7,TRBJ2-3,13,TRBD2,ASSFSSGGLDTQY
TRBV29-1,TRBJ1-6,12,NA,SVGSDTQNSPLH
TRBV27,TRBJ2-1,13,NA,ASSGLRSLIDEQF
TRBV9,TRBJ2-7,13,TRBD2,ASSVAYGSGDEQY
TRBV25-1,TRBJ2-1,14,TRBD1,ASSPDRGAGTNEQF
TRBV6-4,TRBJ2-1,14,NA,ASSDSRRDSYNEQF
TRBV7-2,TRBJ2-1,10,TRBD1,ASRRQGPGQF
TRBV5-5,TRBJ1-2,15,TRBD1,ASSLVGQGAGNYGYT
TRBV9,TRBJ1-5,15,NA,ASSVEWSAGYNQPQH
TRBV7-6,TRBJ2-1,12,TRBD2,ASSLGLAGNEQF
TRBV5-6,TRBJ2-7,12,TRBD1,ASSLSGQGYEQY
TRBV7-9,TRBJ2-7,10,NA,ASRKGGYEQY
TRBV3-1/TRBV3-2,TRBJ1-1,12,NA,ASSHSQGWTEAF
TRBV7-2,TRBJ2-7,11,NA,ASSLRGSYEQY
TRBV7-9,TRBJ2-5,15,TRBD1,ASSSGGRGQSQETQY
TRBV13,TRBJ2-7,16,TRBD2,ASSPPALAGADPYEQY
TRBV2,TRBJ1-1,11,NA,ASSGSRGVGAF
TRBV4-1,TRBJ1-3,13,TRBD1,ASSQGRTGGNTIY
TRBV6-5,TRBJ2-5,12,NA,ASSYSGRGETQY
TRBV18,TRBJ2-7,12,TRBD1,ASSTGTEFYEQY
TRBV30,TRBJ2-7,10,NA,ASAGLPYEQY
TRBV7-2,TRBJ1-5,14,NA,ASSWGTPELHQPQH
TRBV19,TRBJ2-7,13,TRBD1,ASTDGQGARDEQY
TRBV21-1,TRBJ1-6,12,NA,ASSKNGYNSPLH
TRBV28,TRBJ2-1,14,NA,ASRDQGISAHNEQF
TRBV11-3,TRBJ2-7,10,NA,ASSFDRYEQY
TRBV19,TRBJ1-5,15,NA,ASSPGMGQGMSQPQH
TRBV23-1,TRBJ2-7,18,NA,ASSPGRGETGKTGNGEQY
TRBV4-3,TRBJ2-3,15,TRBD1,ASSQDPGTGGTDTQY
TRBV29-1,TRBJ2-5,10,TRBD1,SVTGGEETQY